What follows are 3 T cell receptor beta chains derived from one specimen sequenced in a study of human T cells and chemical hapten exposure. Time point of the sample: patch test 3, about 24 weeks after DPC sensitization. Sample treatment: therapeutic diphenylcyclopropenone sensitization with weekly scalp DPC. TCRdb analysed the RACE reads with MiXCR anew, one entry per CDR3 protein. In the table there are 85,000 to 100,000 distinct CDR3 sequences, 25% to 30% of which are singletons. The specimen comprised whole blood, sampled in connection with sensitization to the hapten diphenylcyclopropenone (DPC). The receptors shown here come from a man aged 40-49 years with alopecia areata. Some clones in this sample may be carry-over from other donors' samples.

V usage is TRBV29-1 and J usage is TRBJ2-5, with a weak D call TRBD1 (6 bases). The CDR3 covers 12 residues. From germline, CDR1 is SQVTM and CDR2 ANQGSEA. V was clipped by 8 bases and J by 2 bases, with 12 bases between them. CDR3 in amino acids: CSFGQLQETQYF. The CDR3 DNA follows: TGCAGCTTCGGACAGCTACAAGAGACCCAGTACTTC.

The chain is built from TRBV4-2 and TRBJ2-7; 7 bases are a match to TRBD2. Germline CDR1 and CDR2: LGHNA and YNFKEQ. The CDR3 spans 16 residues. With 1 base clipped from V and 2 bases from J, the junction kept 8 bases outside the gene matches. The CDR3 region has the DNA TGTGCCAGCAGCCAAGGTTTTGAGCGGGAAACCTACGAGCAGTACTTC. It specifies CASSQGFERETYEQYF.

This clonotype has more than one count but fewer than ten. This chain joins TRBV6-6 and TRBJ2-3, with D tentatively TRBD1 (5 bases). CDR3 size: 17 residues. The V gene lost 3 bases and the J gene lost 0 bases, with 16 bases spanning the gap. CDR1 and CDR2 from the germline V gene are MNHNY and SVGAGI (reference sequence). DNA of the CDR3: TGTGCCAGCAGTTATCGACAAGGGGTTTCTAGCACAGATACGCAGTATTTT. Translation gives CASSYRQGVSSTDTQYF.